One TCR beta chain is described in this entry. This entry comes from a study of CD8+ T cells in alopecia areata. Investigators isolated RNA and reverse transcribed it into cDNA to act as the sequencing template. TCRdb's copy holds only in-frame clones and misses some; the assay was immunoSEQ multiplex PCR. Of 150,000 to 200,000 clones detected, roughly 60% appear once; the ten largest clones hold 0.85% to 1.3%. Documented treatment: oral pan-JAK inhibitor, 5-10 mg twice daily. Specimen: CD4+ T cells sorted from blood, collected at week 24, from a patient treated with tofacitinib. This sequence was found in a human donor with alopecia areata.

The CDR3 DNA sequence: TGTGCCAGCAGCGCTACAACAGGGGTCGAGCAGTACTTC. It is translated as CASSATTGVEQYF. The chain has TRBV11-2 and TRBJ2-7; 7 positions match TRBD1. The length of the CDR3 is 13 residues. Germline-derived CDR1 and CDR2 are SGHAT and FQNNGV. V was pared by 5 bases and J by 6 bases, with 7 bases of the junction left unmatched.